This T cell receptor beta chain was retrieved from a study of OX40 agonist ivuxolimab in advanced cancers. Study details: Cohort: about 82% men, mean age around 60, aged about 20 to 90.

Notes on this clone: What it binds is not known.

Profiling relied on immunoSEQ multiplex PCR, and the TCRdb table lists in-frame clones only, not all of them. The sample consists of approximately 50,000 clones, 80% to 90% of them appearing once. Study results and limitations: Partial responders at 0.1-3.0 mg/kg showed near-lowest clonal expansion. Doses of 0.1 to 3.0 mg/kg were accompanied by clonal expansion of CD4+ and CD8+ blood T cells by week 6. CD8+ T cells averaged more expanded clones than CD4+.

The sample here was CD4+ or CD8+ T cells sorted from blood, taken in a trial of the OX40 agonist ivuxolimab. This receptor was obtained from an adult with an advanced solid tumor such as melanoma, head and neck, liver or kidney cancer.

The CDR3 bases are TGTGCCAGCAGGCCTGGACGACTCTACGAGCAGTACTTC. Translating gives CASRPGRLYEQYF. The rearrangement links TRBV6-5 to TRBJ2-7; D remains unclear. The CDR3 extends over 13 amino acids. Trimming took 6 bases from V and 3 from J, leaving 12 bases between them. Germline lookup yields CDR1 MNHEY and CDR2 SVGAGI.